This T cell receptor (beta chain) was identified during a study of regulatory T cells in long-lasting Graves disease. Arm-PCR with iRepertoire HTBI primers amplified the CDR3 regions for these TCR beta libraries. MiXCR, run by TCRdb on the multiplex PCR reads, gives a single entry per CDR3 protein. The sample has 600,000 to 650,000 distinct CDR3 sequences, under 20% seen once. Time point denoted: newly diagnosed GD, antithyroid drugs for less than 3 months. PBMC RNA served as the TCR library source. EDTA tubes received 9 to 10 milliliters of collected peripheral blood. This sample was also put to use in a study of T cells in Graves' hyperthyroidism and ophthalmopathy.

The TCR was taken from a woman in her 30s with Graves disease. The sequences come from peripheral blood mononuclear cells (PBMCs), collected at new diagnosis, from a patient treated with antithyroid drugs.

The CDR3 DNA is TGTGCCAGTACCCCTAGCAACACGGGAAACACCATATATTTT. Its protein is CASTPSNTGNTIYF. This sequence joins TRBV19 and TRBJ1-3; D unresolved. Germline CDR1 LNHDA, CDR2 SQIVND (reference sequence). The CDR3 spans 14 residues. Trimming removed 7 bases at V and 4 bases at J, with 14 bases between. The entire variable domain, with the rest obtained from reference TRBV19 and TRBJ1-3, is as follows: DGGITQSPKYLFRKEGQNVTLSCEQNLNHDAMYWYRQDPGQGLRLIYYSQIVNDFQKGDIAEGYSVSREKKESFPLTVTSAQKNPTAFYLCASTPSNTGNTIYFGEGSWLTVV.